This T cell receptor (beta chain) was obtained from a study of cytomegalovirus exposure and HLA in healthy donors. The CDR3 spans 15 residues. Per germline, CDR1 ENHRY and CDR2 SYGVKD. V was clipped by 6 bases and J by 7 bases; unmatched bases: 12. General study results and limits: Per published reports, the classifier diagnosed cytomegalovirus status with high specificity and sensitivity. It emerged from a later analysis that several of the most significant clusters appeared to be linked to common viral pathogens.

Vbeta (60) and Jbeta (13) primers were used in the PCR. The repertoire was sequenced with immunoSEQ multiplex PCR; TCRdb's copy has only in-frame clones and lacks some. The data show 130,000 to 150,000 clones, with roughly 80% seen just once and less than 8% held by the top ten. Points on this clone: Its antigen is undetermined.

The sequence came from a middle-aged woman in good health and CMV-seropositive. Sequenced sample: PBMCs. The gene calls are TRBV10-3 and TRBJ1-2, with 9 bases lining up with TRBD1. The CDR3 nucleotides are TGTGCCATCAGGGACCCGGGACAGGGAGGTGGTGGCTACACCTTC. As protein: CAIRDPGQGGGGYTF.